Below are 30 T cell receptor beta chains sequenced from a single sample in a study of radiotherapy plus CTLA-4 blockade in lung cancer. TCRdb's table, derived via immunoSEQ multiplex PCR, lists solely in-frame clones and lacks some. The sample carries tens of thousands of clones, around 81% recorded once. Sequences were derived from peripheral blood, sampled from a patient treated with radiotherapy plus ipilimumab. The receptors were sampled from a human donor with non-small cell lung cancer who had a partial response to radiotherapy plus ipilimumab. Some clones in this sample may be carry-over from other donors' samples.

This rearrangement joins TRBV7-3 to TRBJ2-1; TRBD1 matches 9 bases. V lost 5 bases and J lost 5; bases outside the gene matches: 16. Per germline, CDR1 SGHTA and CDR2 FQGTGA. The CDR3 has 18 residues. As DNA, the CDR3 is TGTGCCAGCAGCACCATAGGGGTCGGGACAGGGAAGAACAATGAGCAGTTCTTC. Translating it yields CASSTIGVGTGKNNEQFF.

In its sample, this clone was seen a few times. The chain uses TRBV7-2 and TRBJ1-5; 8 bases are shared with TRBD1. CDR1 is SGHTA, CDR2 FQGNSA, per germline. V dropped 1 base and J dropped 4; count of bases not matched to a gene: 9. The CDR3 loop spans 17 amino acids. For the CDR3, the DNA is TGTGCCAGCAGCTTAGAAGCAGGGGGCAGACGAAATCAGCCCCAGCATTTT. This sequence encodes CASSLEAGGRRNQPQHF. Drawing the rest from reference TRBV7-2 and TRBJ1-5, the complete variable domain is GAGVSQSPSNKVTEKGKDVELRCDPISGHTALYWYRQSLGQGLEFLIYFQGNSAPDKSGLPSDRFSAERTGGSVSTLTIQRTQQEDSAVYLCASSLEAGGRRNQPQHFGDGTRLSIL.

The sample holds a few counts of this clone. The chain has TRBV2 and TRBJ1-3; D might be TRBD1 (5 bases). The CDR3 extends over 14 amino acids. V was trimmed by 6 bases and J by 0 bases, leaving 9 bases between them. Germline V gene sequence: CDR1 SNHLY, CDR2 FYNNEI. The chain's CDR3 is CASSRQYSGNTIYF. CDR3 nucleotides: TGTGCCAGCAGCAGACAGTACTCTGGAAACACCATATATTTT.

This clone showed up just a few times. The gene calls are TRBV29-1 and TRBJ1-3; the D is unclear. The CDR3 has 13 residues. V gave up 7 bases and J gave up 0 bases, with 10 bases separating them. Germline CDR1 reads SQVTM; CDR2 reads ANQGSEA. CDR3 loop: CSGQQSSGNTIYF. The CDR3 DNA follows: TGCAGCGGGCAACAAAGCTCTGGAAACACCATATATTTT.

The chain joins TRBV5-1 to TRBJ2-5, with TRBD2 matching over 9 bases. With 4 bases clipped from V and 5 bases from J, the junction kept 12 bases outside the gene matches. The CDR3 runs to 16 residues. Germline values: CDR1 SGHRS, CDR2 YFSETQ. The CDR3 DNA sequence: TGCGCCAGCAGCCCGGCGGGTAGCGGGAGACTCGAGACCCAGTACTTC. Translating gives CASSPAGSGRLETQYF. The variable domain in full, completed from reference TRBV5-1 and TRBJ2-5, reads KAGVTQTPRYLIKTRGQQVTLSCSPISGHRSVSWYQQTPGQGLQFLFEYFSETQRNKGNFPGRFSGRQFSNSRSEMNVSTLELGDSALYLCASSPAGSGRLETQYFGPGTRLLVL.

The chain couples TRBV6-4 to TRBJ2-5; D is perhaps TRBD1 (6 bases). The DNA end favors TRBJ2-7, so the J call may be wrong. CDR1 and CDR2 (germline): MRHNA, SNTAGT. CDR3 length equals 15 residues. The CDR3 loop is CASSVYNRVPYEQYF. The CDR3 nucleotides read TGTGCCAGCAGTGTATATAACAGGGTCCCCTACGAGCAGTACTTC.

The gene calls are TRBV12-1 and TRBJ1-5; TRBD1 reflects the table's D call only, with no check against the DNA. TRBV12-1 is flagged as a pseudogene. CDR3 length: 17 residues. CDR3 protein: CASSLLDRSNSNQPQHF. CDR3 in DNA: TGTGCCAGCAGCTTATTGGACAGAAGCAATAGCAATCAGCCCCAGCATTTT.

The CDR3 sequence is CASSLAGSGGYTF. In DNA, the CDR3 is TGTGCCAGCAGCTTAGCAGGATCAGGTGGCTACACCTTC. The chain recombines TRBV7-2 with TRBJ1-2, with D unclear. This CDR3 contains 13 residues. V was clipped by 0 bases and J by 7 bases, with 9 bases between them. Germline CDR1 and CDR2: SGHTA and FQGNSA.

V gene TRBV27 combines with J gene TRBJ2-3; TRBD2 might be the D (6 bases). The CDR3 loop spans 15 amino acids. The V gene's germline CDR1 is MNHEY and CDR2 SMNVEV (reference sequence). Deletions cut 7 bases from V and 0 bases from J, with 14 bases between. CDR3 amino acids: CASKIGRGSTDTQYF. The DNA for the CDR3 is TGTGCCAGCAAGATAGGTCGGGGGAGCACAGATACGCAGTATTTT.

Here the CDR3 reads CASTGLRNYNEQFF. DNA for the CDR3: TGTGCCAGCACGGGTTTGCGGAACTACAATGAGCAGTTCTTC. The rearrangement uses TRBV2 and TRBJ2-1; D is undetermined. The germline V gene has CDR1 SNHLY and CDR2 FYNNEI. This CDR3 has 14 residues. Trimming took off 7 bases at V and 3 bases at J, with 13 bases between the two ends.

The chain combines TRBV5-1 with TRBJ2-7, with unresolved D. This CDR3 is 13 amino acids long. V lost 5 bases, J lost 4 bases, and 13 bases lay in between. Per the germline V gene, CDR1 is SGHRS and CDR2 is YFSETQ. CDR3 nucleotides: TGCGCCAGCAGTACGAACTCTCCGTACGAGCAGTACTTC. This codes for CASSTNSPYEQYF.

The chain employs TRBV9 and TRBJ2-1; TRBD2 agrees at 7 bases. Germline-derived CDR1 and CDR2 are SGDLS and YYNGEE. V shed 6 bases, J shed 0 bases, and the junction held 6 bases outside the gene matches. The CDR3 consists of 15 residues. This chain's CDR3 is CASTVSGASYNEQFF. In nucleotides, the CDR3 is TGTGCCAGCACCGTGAGCGGGGCCTCCTACAATGAGCAGTTCTTC. Supplemented by reference TRBV9 and TRBJ2-1, the full variable domain reads DSGVTQTPKHLITATGQRVTLRCSPRSGDLSVYWYQQSLDQGLQFLIQYYNGEERAKGNILERFSAQQFPDLHSELNLSSLELGDSALYFCASTVSGASYNEQFFGPGTRLTVL.

This chain connects TRBV4-3 to TRBJ2-3, with TRBD1 matching 8 bases. The germline V gene has CDR1 LGHNA and CDR2 YSLEER. This CDR3 spans 16 amino acids. V lost 0 bases to trimming and J lost 5 bases; unmatched junction nucleotides: 7. CDR3 coding DNA: TGCGCCAGCAGCCAAGACCACTACAGGGGGAAAGATACGCAGTATTTT. Its protein is CASSQDHYRGKDTQYF.

This chain links TRBV7-2 with TRBJ2-3; D is perhaps TRBD1 (5 bases). Trimming shortened V by 7 bases and J by 2 bases, and 13 bases separated the two germline ends. The V gene's germline CDR1 is SGHTA and CDR2 FQGNSA. This CDR3 comprises 14 residues. CDR3 DNA sequence: TGTGCCAGCATCAAGGACACCTACACAGATACGCAGTATTTT. It yields the protein CASIKDTYTDTQYF.

This chain's CDR3 is CASARGTPGYEQYF. The CDR3 DNA is TGTGCCAGCGCGCGGGGGACACCAGGCTACGAGCAGTACTTC. The rearrangement links TRBV7-6 to TRBJ2-7; a weak D match, TRBD2 (7 bases). The length of the CDR3 is 14 residues. Per the germline V gene, CDR1 is SGHVS and CDR2 is FNYEAQ. Between the trimmed V and J ends, which lost 8 bases and 3 bases, there was a span of 17 bases.

The V gene is TRBV19, the J gene TRBJ1-5, with D unclear. V lost 10 bases and J 5 bases, leaving 18 bases between the germline ends. The CDR3 length is 14 residues. Looked up from germline, CDR1 is LNHDA and CDR2 is SQIVND (reference sequence). CDR3 bases: TGTGCCACCTGCTCCGGGAACCATGATCAGCCCCAGCATTTT. Translation: CATCSGNHDQPQHF. The entire variable domain, with the rest obtained from reference TRBV19 and TRBJ1-5, is as follows: DGGITQSPKYLFRKEGQNVTLSCEQNLNHDAMYWYRQDPGQGLRLIYYSQIVNDFQKGDIAEGYSVSREKKESFPLTVTSAQKNPTAFYLCATCSGNHDQPQHFGDGTRLSIL.

The chain employs TRBV11-2 and TRBJ2-1; 10 bases are a match to TRBD1. CDR3 length: 15 residues. The ends lost 5 bases at V and 6 bases at J; junction bases unmatched: 7. The germline V gene has CDR1 SGHAT and CDR2 FQNNGV. The DNA of the CDR3 is TGTGCCAGCAGCCGGACCGGGACAGGGGCCAATGAGCAGTTCTTC. As protein: CASSRTGTGANEQFF.

The chain has TRBV9 and TRBJ2-1, with 15 bases fitting TRBD2. Per the germline V gene, CDR1 is SGDLS and CDR2 is YYNGEE. V lost 4 bases to trimming and J lost 0 bases; unmatched junction nucleotides: 11. The CDR3 totals 20 residues. The CDR3 coding sequence is TGTGCCAGCAGCTACTGGGGACTAGCGGGAGGTAGTAGCTCCTACAATGAGCAGTTCTTC. It specifies CASSYWGLAGGSSSYNEQFF.

This clone showed up just once. This rearrangement joins TRBV6-1 to TRBJ1-6; D is perhaps TRBD1 (6 bases). The CDR3 has 16 residues. CDR1 MNHNS and CDR2 SASEGT come from the germline V gene. V was cut by 4 bases and J by 8 bases, with 18 bases left in between. The chain's CDR3 is CASSASVRGWDSPLHF. For the CDR3, the DNA is TGTGCCAGCAGTGCCTCCGTCAGGGGCTGGGATTCACCCCTCCACTTT.

This chain uses TRBV7-2 with TRBJ2-7; tentatively, D is TRBD2 (5 bases). There are 16 residues in the CDR3. Deletions cut 4 bases from V and 3 bases from J, with 19 bases between. The germline CDR1 and CDR2 sequences are SGHTA and FQGNSA. The CDR3 region has the DNA TGTGCCAGCAGCTCACCGGGATGGACGGGCGGCTACGAGCAGTACTTC. Its translation is CASSSPGWTGGYEQYF.

This chain joins TRBV27 and TRBJ1-4; D remains unclear. Germline V CDR1 and CDR2: MNHEY, SMNVEV (reference sequence). The CDR3 contains 11 residues. Trimming cost V 11 bases and J 4 bases, with 8 bases left between them. CDR3 bases: TGTGCCTCGGGATATAATGAAAAACTGTTTTTT. It translates to CASGYNEKLFF. The entire variable domain, with the rest obtained from reference TRBV27 and TRBJ1-4, is as follows: EAQVTQNPRYLITVTGKKLTVTCSQNMNHEYMSWYRQDPGLGLRQIYYSMNVEVTDKGDVPEGYKVSRKEKRNFPLILESPSPNQTSLYFCASGYNEKLFFGSGTQLSVL.

The rearrangement joins TRBV9 to TRBJ2-7; 11 bases line up with TRBD1. The V gene's germline CDR1 is SGDLS and CDR2 YYNGEE. The CDR3 extends over 15 amino acids. V lost 0 bases and J lost 3; bases outside the gene matches: 2. CDR3 protein: CASSVGGTGGYEQYF. The CDR3 DNA is TGTGCCAGCAGCGTAGGGGGGACAGGGGGCTACGAGCAGTACTTC.

V is TRBV5-1 and J is TRBJ2-6, with TRBD1 identical over 7 bases. Germline V gives CDR1 SGHRS, CDR2 YFSETQ. The CDR3 totals 15 residues. V lost 2 bases, J lost 4 bases, and 3 bases stayed unmatched. This chain's CDR3 is CASSLQGSGANVLTF. The CDR3 nucleotides read TGCGCCAGCAGCTTACAGGGGAGCGGGGCCAACGTCCTGACTTTC.

This clone was seen only once. The genes are TRBV6-5 and TRBJ1-2; D gene ambiguous. Germline V gene sequence: CDR1 MNHEY, CDR2 SVGAGI. This CDR3 comprises 14 residues. Between the trimmed V and J ends, which lost 5 bases and 0 bases, there was a span of 10 bases. The CDR3 DNA reads as TGTGCCAGCAGTCGTAGAGCCTCTAACTATGGCTACACCTTC. This codes for CASSRRASNYGYTF.

The chain is built from TRBV7-6 and TRBJ2-7; 12 nucleotides match TRBD2. Germline CDR1 is SGHVS and CDR2 is FNYEAQ. Losses at the gene ends were 1 base for V and 6 bases for J; bases not matched to a gene: 10. This CDR3 is built from 17 residues. CDR3 loop: CASSLGLAGATRVEQYF. Here the CDR3 DNA reads TGTGCCAGCAGCTTAGGACTAGCGGGAGCAACGAGGGTCGAGCAGTACTTC.

This chain joins TRBV7-3 and TRBJ2-5; the match to TRBD2 covers 14 bases. The CDR3 sequence is 16 residues long. CDR1 is SGHTA, CDR2 FQGTGA, per germline. With 5 bases clipped from V and 1 base from J, the junction kept 3 bases outside the gene matches. CDR3 nucleotide sequence: TGTGCCAGCAGCCTCGGACTAGCGGGGGGCCAAGAGACCCAGTACTTC. Residues: CASSLGLAGGQETQYF.

This clone was observed a single time. V usage is TRBV6-5 and J usage is TRBJ2-7, with 7 bases matching TRBD1. The CDR3 sequence is 15 residues long. Germline assignment: CDR1 MNHEY and CDR2 SVGAGI. Trimming cost V 5 bases and J 5 bases; bases outside gene matches: 12. The CDR3 sequence is CASSPAGTVSHEQYF. CDR3 sequence (DNA): TGTGCCAGCAGTCCCGCCGGGACAGTCTCACACGAGCAGTACTTC.

This clone was observed once. This chain uses TRBV29-1 with TRBJ1-3, with a tentative D call TRBD1 (6 bases). The CDR3 totals 12 residues. The V end lost 8 bases, the J end lost 2 bases, and 10 bases lay between the germline ends. In germline, CDR1 is SQVTM, CDR2 ANQGSEA. The CDR3 nucleotides read TGCAGCATACAGGGAGCTGGAAACACCATATATTTT. Protein sequence: CSIQGAGNTIYF. Full variable domain (rest looked up from reference TRBV29-1 and TRBJ1-3): SAVISQKPSRDICQRGTSLTIQCQVDSQVTMMFWYRQQPGQSLTLIATANQGSEATYESGFVIDKFPISRPNLTFSTLTVSNMSPEDSSIYLCSIQGAGNTIYFGEGSWLTVV.

This clone was counted a single time. This chain links TRBV9 with TRBJ2-3; 7 nucleotides line up with TRBD2. Losses at the gene ends were 7 bases for V and 6 bases for J; bases not matched to a gene: 8. The CDR3 extends over 13 amino acids. Germline lookup yields CDR1 SGDLS and CDR2 YYNGEE. The CDR3 DNA reads as TGTGCCAGCCGACGGACTAGTGGGGATACGCAGTATTTT. This gives the protein CASRRTSGDTQYF.

The chain employs TRBV5-1 and TRBJ2-3; 10 positions agree with TRBD2. Unmatched junction bases numbered 5, after V lost 0 bases and J lost 1 base. The germline gives CDR1 SGHRS, CDR2 YFSETQ. The CDR3 runs to 17 residues. The CDR3 nucleotides are TGCGCCAGCAGCTTGGTCCAGCGGGGGGGCGGCACAGATACGCAGTATTTT. Its protein is CASSLVQRGGGTDTQYF.